The 15 T cell receptor beta chains presented below share a single source sample, sequenced in a study of T cell responses to AZD1222 COVID-19 vaccine. Measured with immunoSEQ multiplex PCR; TCRdb has only the in-frame clones, and not every one. This sample has approximately 170,000 clones; roughly 88% occur once, and the top ten carry roughly 11%. This material consisted of peripheral blood, taken 28 days after the second AZD1222 dose. These receptors were collected from an adult who received the AZD1222 COVID-19 vaccine.

There are a few counts of this clone. The chain links TRBV4-2 to TRBJ1-1; D gene ambiguous. The CDR3 covers 16 residues. Germline V lookup: CDR1 LGHNA, CDR2 YNFKEQ. Trimming removed 4 bases from V and 1 base from J, with 16 bases in between. CDR3 sequence: CASSPFQDSRNTEAFF. The CDR3 nucleotides are TGTGCCAGCAGCCCATTCCAAGATTCCCGGAACACTGAAGCTTTCTTT.

The chain is built from TRBV4-1 and TRBJ2-2, with D perhaps TRBD1 or TRBD2 (5 bases each). CDR3 length equals 14 residues. The V gene lost 3 bases and the J gene lost 5 bases, with 10 bases spanning the gap. Per germline, CDR1 MGHRA and CDR2 YSYEKL. Here the CDR3 reads CASSQVGETGELFF. The CDR3 bases are TGCGCCAGCAGCCAGGTGGGGGAAACCGGGGAGCTGTTTTTT.

The CDR3 loop is CSAVTRRTATGYTF. As DNA, the CDR3 is TGCAGCGCTGTAACCCGGCGGACAGCCACCGGCTACACCTTC. The chain has TRBV29-1 and TRBJ1-2; possibly TRBD1 for D (6 bases). The germline gives CDR1 SQVTM, CDR2 ANQGSEA. This CDR3 is 14 amino acids long. V was pared by 7 bases and J by 8 bases, with 23 bases between.

This chain links TRBV7-3 with TRBJ1-1; no definite D call. Germline assignment: CDR1 SGHTA and CDR2 FQGTGA. The V and J ends lost 3 bases and 0 bases respectively, with 5 bases between them. CDR3 length: 13 amino acids. CDR3 DNA sequence: TGTGCCAGCAGCTTCAACTTGAACACTGAAGCTTTCTTT. Translated: CASSFNLNTEAFF. Full variable domain (outside the CDR3, taken from reference TRBV7-3 and TRBJ1-1): GAGVSQTPSNKVTEKGKYVELRCDPISGHTALYWYRQSLGQGPEFLIYFQGTGAADDSGLPNDRFFAVRPEGSVSTLKIQRTERGDSAVYLCASSFNLNTEAFFGQGTRLTVV.

This chain connects TRBV11-2 to TRBJ2-7; D ambiguous. The CDR3 runs to 12 residues. Trimming took 4 bases from V and 9 from J, leaving 13 bases between them. CDR1 is SGHAT, CDR2 FQNNGV, per germline. CDR3 amino acids: CASSSSTRRQYF. CDR3 nucleotides: TGTGCCAGCAGCTCCTCAACCCGTCGGCAGTACTTC.

DNA of the CDR3: TGTGCCAGCAGCTTAAGTAGCGGGCTGGGAGGTTACAATGAGCAGTTCTTC. It encodes CASSLSSGLGGYNEQFF. The chain couples TRBV7-3 to TRBJ2-1, with 7 bases matching TRBD2. CDR1 and CDR2 from the germline V gene are SGHTA and FQGTGA. This CDR3 has 17 residues. The ends lost 1 base at V and 4 bases at J; junction bases unmatched: 10.

J is TRBJ2-7 and V is TRBV28; weak D call: TRBD2 (5 bases). The CDR3 is made up of 13 amino acids. Trimming shortened V by 6 bases and J by 6 bases, and 15 bases separated the two germline ends. The V gene's germline CDR1 is MDHEN and CDR2 SYDVKM. In DNA form, the CDR3 reads TGTGCCAGCAGAGGAGAGGTCCGGGGCGAGCAGTACTTC. Translation: CASRGEVRGEQYF.

V gene TRBV4-1 combines with J gene TRBJ2-3; no clear D. Trimming took 0 bases from V and 2 from J, leaving 6 bases between them. Germline V gene lookup returns CDR1 MGHRA and CDR2 YSYEKL. The CDR3 runs to 14 residues. Here the CDR3 reads CASSQDGHTDTQYF. In DNA form, the CDR3 reads TGCGCCAGCAGCCAAGACGGGCACACAGATACGCAGTATTTT.

The chain employs TRBV19 and TRBJ1-1, with D perhaps matching TRBD1 (5 bases). Germline CDR1 and CDR2: LNHDA and SQIVND (reference sequence). The V gene lost 6 bases and the J gene lost 1 base, with 9 bases spanning the gap. The CDR3 contains 13 residues. CDR3: CASRRQTNTEAFF. In nucleotides, the CDR3 is TGTGCCAGTAGAAGACAGACGAACACTGAAGCTTTCTTT.

This clone was seen only once. V and J are TRBV19 and TRBJ2-1; the D gene is possibly TRBD1 (5 bases). V was trimmed by 4 bases and J by 3 bases, leaving 10 bases between them. The CDR3 is 14 residues long. Germline CDR1 and CDR2: LNHDA and SQIVND (reference sequence). CDR3 amino acids: CASSTGRDYNEQFF. The CDR3 bases are TGTGCCAGTAGTACAGGGCGAGACTACAATGAGCAGTTCTTC.

The V gene is TRBV6-5, the J gene TRBJ1-5, with 8 nucleotides matching TRBD1. The V and J ends lost 9 bases and 0 bases, in that order; junction bases with no gene match: 7. The CDR3 has 15 amino acids. Germline-derived CDR1 and CDR2 are MNHEY and SVGAGI. The CDR3 protein is CASQQGAYSNQPQHF. Written as DNA, the CDR3 is TGTGCCAGTCAGCAGGGGGCGTATAGCAATCAGCCCCAGCATTTT.

The chain uses TRBV6-5 and TRBJ1-1; 8 positions match TRBD1. J lost 6 bases, V lost 2 bases, and 5 bases had no gene match. Germline CDR1 reads MNHEY; CDR2 reads SVGAGI. The CDR3 runs 14 residues. CDR3 protein: CASSYPGGPSEAFF. The CDR3, as DNA: TGTGCCAGCAGTTACCCAGGGGGCCCCTCTGAAGCTTTCTTT.

The rearrangement links TRBV5-8 to TRBJ2-7; 10 bases align to TRBD1. The CDR3 is 16 residues long. J was trimmed by 2 bases and V by 6 bases; bases with no gene match: 11. CDR1 is SGHTS and CDR2 is YDEGEE in the germline V gene. CDR3 coding DNA: TGTGCCAGCACCGAGCACGGGACAGGGGTGGCCTACGAGCAGTACTTC. Amino acids: CASTEHGTGVAYEQYF.

The chain has TRBV6-5 and TRBJ2-3, with D perhaps TRBD2 (5 bases). CDR1 and CDR2 (germline): MNHEY, SVGAGI. The CDR3 has 15 amino acids. The V and J ends lost 5 bases and 1 base respectively, with 13 bases between them. The CDR3 DNA is TGTGCCAGCAGTCGGACTGCACCCCGCACAGATACGCAGTATTTT. Translating gives CASSRTAPRTDTQYF.

This chain joins TRBV28 and TRBJ1-5; 7 bases are shared with TRBD1. The CDR3 has 13 residues. Germline V gene lookup returns CDR1 MDHEN and CDR2 SYDVKM. The junction had 7 bases not matched to a gene; V was cut back by 2 bases and J by 12 bases. CDR3 DNA sequence: TGTGCCAGCAGTTTAAATTCCGGGACAGTCCAGCATTTT. It yields the protein CASSLNSGTVQHF.